Presented here are 12 T cell receptor beta chains from one specimen sequenced in a study of cytomegalovirus exposure and HLA in healthy donors. This PCR relied on a set of 60 Vbeta primers and 13 Jbeta primers. Clones were sequenced by immunoSEQ multiplex PCR, and TCRdb holds only the in-frame ones, with some missing. The sample includes about 40,000 clones, 86% of them seen just once. The sample comprised PBMCs. These TCRs come from a woman in her 40s in good health and CMV-seropositive.

As DNA, the CDR3 is TGTGCCACCAGCAGAGATGTGGCAGGATTACAGTTCTTC. As protein: CATSRDVAGLQFF. This sequence joins TRBV15 and TRBJ2-1; D is unclear. V was clipped by 0 bases and J by 13 bases, with 13 bases between them. This CDR3 comprises 13 residues. From germline, CDR1 is LNHNV and CDR2 YYDKDF (reference sequence).

CDR3 sequence (DNA): TGTGCCAGCAGCGTAGATGGGACAGGGGGGGAGACCCAGTACTTC. Its translation is CASSVDGTGGETQYF. V is TRBV9 and J is TRBJ2-5, with 11 bases identical to TRBD1. J gave up 5 bases and V 0 bases, and 3 bases lay outside the gene matches. Germline CDR1 and CDR2: SGDLS and YYNGEE. There are 15 residues in the CDR3.

The chain carries TRBV10-3 and TRBJ1-1; 10 bases match TRBD1. Per germline, CDR1 ENHRY and CDR2 SYGVKD. V lost 6 bases to trimming and J lost 5 bases; unmatched junction nucleotides: 9. The CDR3 is 15 residues long. CDR3 amino acids: CAISFPGQGTTEAFF. Here the CDR3 DNA reads TGTGCCATCAGCTTCCCGGGACAGGGGACGACTGAAGCTTTCTTT.

The chain has TRBV30 and TRBJ1-2, with 11 bases identical to TRBD1. V was pared by 3 bases and J by 4 bases, with 4 bases of the junction left unmatched. From germline, CDR1 is GTSNPN and CDR2 SVGIG (reference sequence). CDR3 length equals 14 residues. The DNA for the CDR3 is TGTGCCTGGAGCCGGGACAGGGGGATCTATGGCTACACCTTC. It yields the protein CAWSRDRGIYGYTF.

The V and J genes are TRBV9 and TRBJ2-7; D is unresolved. The CDR3 has 14 residues. V was cut by 0 bases and J by 7 bases, with 14 bases left in between. Germline lookup yields CDR1 SGDLS and CDR2 YYNGEE. The DNA for the CDR3 is TGTGCCAGCAGCGTAGAGGCTACCTTCGGGGAGCAGTACTTC. This codes for CASSVEATFGEQYF.

The rearrangement links TRBV21-1 to TRBJ2-5; no check of the table's D call, TRBD2, against the DNA was made. TRBV21-1 is assigned pseudogene status. This CDR3 is built from 14 residues. The CDR3 DNA reads TGTGCCAGCAGCAAGGAAGGAGGACAAGAGACCCAGTACTTC. Protein: CASSKEGGQETQYF.

The table lists this clone with a few counts. The rearrangement joins TRBV9 to TRBJ1-5; D perhaps matches TRBD1 (5 bases). Per germline, CDR1 SGDLS and CDR2 YYNGEE. The V end was cut by 4 bases, the J end by 6 bases, with 17 bases between. The CDR3 loop spans 15 amino acids. The CDR3 here is CASSPEVGGVQPQHF. CDR3 bases: TGTGCCAGCAGCCCAGAGGTGGGGGGGGTTCAGCCCCAGCATTTT.

The J gene is TRBJ2-2, the V gene TRBV18; 7 nucleotides match TRBD1. CDR1 is KGHSH, CDR2 LQKENI, per germline. CDR3 size: 18 residues. V lost 1 base and J lost 2; bases outside the gene matches: 10. Here the CDR3 reads CASSPRGSGTANTGELFF. The CDR3, as DNA: TGTGCCAGCTCACCACGGGGATCCGGGACAGCCAACACCGGGGAGCTGTTTTTT.

The sample holds a few counts of this clone. The chain couples TRBV7-2 to TRBJ2-2; tentatively, D is TRBD1 (6 bases). Germline V gene lookup returns CDR1 SGHTA and CDR2 FQGNSA. Deletions cut 5 bases from V and 1 base from J, with 11 bases between. The CDR3 runs 15 residues. CDR3 sequence: CASSVDRLNTGELFF. CDR3 DNA: TGTGCCAGCAGCGTAGACAGGTTGAACACCGGGGAGCTGTTTTTT. The full variable domain, in which reference TRBV7-2 and TRBJ2-2 provide the parts outside the CDR3, is GAGVSQSPSNKVTEKGKDVELRCDPISGHTALYWYRQSLGQGLEFLIYFQGNSAPDKSGLPSDRFSAERTGGSVSTLTIQRTQQEDSAVYLCASSVDRLNTGELFFGEGSRLTVL.

In its sample, this clone was seen a few times. V usage is TRBV5-4 and J usage is TRBJ1-1; D is unclear. The CDR3 covers 13 residues. The germline V gene encodes CDR1 SGHNT and CDR2 YYREEE (reference sequence). V lost 6 bases and J 1 base, leaving 10 bases between the germline ends. The CDR3 sequence is CASTPTGNTEAFF. CDR3 bases: TGTGCCAGCACGCCGACGGGGAACACTGAAGCTTTCTTT.

This chain links TRBV28 with TRBJ2-4; TRBD1 matches 8 bases. The CDR3 runs to 13 residues. Germline CDR1 and CDR2: MDHEN and SYDVKM. V lost 6 bases to trimming and J lost 7 bases; unmatched junction nucleotides: 5. CDR3 DNA sequence: TGTGCCAGCAGCCAGACAGGGGTTAACATTCAGTACTTC. It translates to CASSQTGVNIQYF.

The chain couples TRBV6-6 to TRBJ2-5; TRBD2 matches 10 bases. Germline loops: CDR1 MNHNY, CDR2 SVGAGI (reference sequence). Trimming at V came to 8 bases and at J to 1 base, leaving 7 bases not matched to a gene. This CDR3 contains 15 residues. CDR3 sequence: CASRERGGPQETQYF. The CDR3 coding sequence is TGTGCCAGCCGGGAGCGGGGGGGGCCCCAAGAGACCCAGTACTTC.